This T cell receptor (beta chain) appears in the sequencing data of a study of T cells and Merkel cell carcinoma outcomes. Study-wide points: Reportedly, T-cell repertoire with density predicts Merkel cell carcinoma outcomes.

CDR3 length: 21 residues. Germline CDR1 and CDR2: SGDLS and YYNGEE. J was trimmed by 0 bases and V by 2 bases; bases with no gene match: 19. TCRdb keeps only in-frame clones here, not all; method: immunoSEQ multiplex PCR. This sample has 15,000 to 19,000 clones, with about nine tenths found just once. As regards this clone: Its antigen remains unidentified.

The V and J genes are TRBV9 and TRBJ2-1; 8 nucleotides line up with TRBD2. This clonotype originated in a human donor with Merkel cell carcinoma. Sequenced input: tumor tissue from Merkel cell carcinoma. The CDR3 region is CASSVFSREELAVNSYNEQFF. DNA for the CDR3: TGTGCCAGCAGCGTTTTTTCCAGGGAGGAACTAGCGGTCAACTCCTACAATGAGCAGTTCTTC.